These T cell receptor beta chains were read from a single sample in a study of T cell responses to AZD1222 COVID-19 vaccine. Sequencing used immunoSEQ multiplex PCR; TCRdb keeps in-frame clones, though not all of them. Altogether fewer than 130,000 clones are present, roughly 92% being singletons, with the ten largest covering 2% to 2.5%. Specimen: peripheral blood, collected 28 days after the second AZD1222 dose. All receptors derive from an adult who received the AZD1222 COVID-19 vaccine. Both conserved end residues are part of each CDR3. Fields, in order: CDR3 protein, CDR3 DNA, J gene, clone size, V gene, D gene. A D gene is named only where the DNA matches it firmly. Only part of the rows carry a size: once, few, many, or a class if the clone is expanded.

CDR3aa: CASRTRTGGHSPLHF
CDR3nt: TGTGCCAGCAGAACCCGGACAGGGGGGCACTCACCCCTCCACTTT
j_gene: TRBJ1-6
abundance: -
v_gene: TRBV28
d_gene: TRBD1

CDR3aa: CASSEAPYGYTF
CDR3nt: TGTGCCAGTAGTGAGGCGCCATATGGCTACACCTTC
j_gene: TRBJ1-2
abundance: -
v_gene: TRBV19
d_gene: -

CDR3aa: CASSPRTGDYEQYF
CDR3nt: TGTGCCAGCAGTCCAAGGACAGGAGATTACGAGCAGTACTTC
j_gene: TRBJ2-7
abundance: -
v_gene: TRBV6-2/TRBV6-3
d_gene: TRBD1

CDR3aa: CASSQPGTLNTQYF
CDR3nt: TGCGCCAGCAGCCAGCCCGGGACTTTAAATACGCAGTATTTT
j_gene: TRBJ2-3
abundance: -
v_gene: TRBV4-1
d_gene: -

CDR3aa: CASSANRDRGPQETQYF
CDR3nt: TGTGCCAGCAGCGCCAACCGGGACAGGGGCCCGCAAGAGACCCAGTACTTC
j_gene: TRBJ2-5
abundance: -
v_gene: TRBV9
d_gene: TRBD1

CDR3aa: CASSRSQETQYF
CDR3nt: TGTGCCAGCAGCCGGTCCCAAGAGACCCAGTACTTC
j_gene: TRBJ2-5
abundance: -
v_gene: TRBV7-9
d_gene: -

CDR3aa: CASSLVSGWGRSYEQYF
CDR3nt: TGTGCCAGCAGCTTAGTTTCTGGGTGGGGACGCTCCTACGAGCAGTACTTC
j_gene: TRBJ2-7
abundance: once
v_gene: TRBV7-2
d_gene: -

CDR3aa: CASSLGQYYYNSPLHF
CDR3nt: TGTGCCAGCAGCTTGGGGCAGTACTATTATAATTCACCCCTCCACTTT
j_gene: TRBJ1-6
abundance: -
v_gene: TRBV5-5
d_gene: -

CDR3aa: CASSWGTEYEQYF
CDR3nt: TGTGCCAGCAGCTGGGGGACGGAGTACGAGCAGTACTTC
j_gene: TRBJ2-7
abundance: once
v_gene: TRBV6-5
d_gene: -

CDR3aa: CATSRGTGFDGELFF
CDR3nt: TGTGCCACCAGTCGCGGGACAGGGTTCGACGGGGAGCTGTTTTTT
j_gene: TRBJ2-2
abundance: -
v_gene: TRBV24-1
d_gene: TRBD1

CDR3aa: CASKRDSYEQYF
CDR3nt: TGTGCCAGCAAAAGGGACTCCTACGAGCAGTACTTC
j_gene: TRBJ2-7
abundance: -
v_gene: TRBV21-1
d_gene: -

CDR3aa: CASRRGSDNSPLHF
CDR3nt: TGCGCCAGCAGAAGGGGTTCGGATAATTCACCCCTCCACTTT
j_gene: TRBJ1-6
abundance: -
v_gene: TRBV5-1
d_gene: -

CDR3aa: CASSHVHGELFF
CDR3nt: TGCGCCAGCAGCCATGTGCACGGGGAGCTGTTTTTT
j_gene: TRBJ2-2
abundance: -
v_gene: TRBV4-3
d_gene: -

CDR3aa: CASSQEDRNNSPLHF
CDR3nt: TGTGCCAGCAGCCAAGAGGACAGAAATAATTCACCCCTCCACTTT
j_gene: TRBJ1-6
abundance: -
v_gene: TRBV3-1/TRBV3-2
d_gene: -

CDR3aa: CASSVDLARGTDTQYF
CDR3nt: TGTGCCAGCAGCGTAGACCTAGCTCGCGGCACAGATACGCAGTATTTT
j_gene: TRBJ2-3
abundance: -
v_gene: TRBV9
d_gene: -

CDR3aa: CASSLEGPIDNSPLHF
CDR3nt: TGTGCCAGCAGTTTAGAGGGGCCCATCGATAATTCACCCCTCCACTTT
j_gene: TRBJ1-6
abundance: -
v_gene: TRBV27
d_gene: -

CDR3aa: CASSPRLARETQYF
CDR3nt: TGTGCCAGCAGCCCCAGACTAGCCAGGGAGACCCAGTACTTC
j_gene: TRBJ2-5
abundance: -
v_gene: TRBV7-6
d_gene: TRBD2

CDR3aa: CASSLGLGGAADTQYF
CDR3nt: TGTGCCAGCAGCTTGGGACTCGGGGGGGCAGCAGATACGCAGTATTTT
j_gene: TRBJ2-3
abundance: -
v_gene: TRBV5-4
d_gene: TRBD2

CDR3aa: CASSLVGLAANEQFF
CDR3nt: TGCGCCAGCAGCTTGGTCGGACTAGCGGCTAATGAGCAGTTCTTC
j_gene: TRBJ2-1
abundance: -
v_gene: TRBV5-1
d_gene: TRBD2

CDR3aa: CASSEGTSGGAFSQAFF
CDR3nt: TGTGCCAGCAGTGAAGGGACTAGCGGGGGGGCCTTTTCCCAAGCTTTCTTT
j_gene: TRBJ1-1
abundance: -
v_gene: TRBV6-1
d_gene: -

CDR3aa: CASSESPGTSYEQYF
CDR3nt: TGCGCCAGCAGTGAGTCCCCCGGGACTTCCTACGAGCAGTACTTC
j_gene: TRBJ2-7
abundance: -
v_gene: TRBV10-1
d_gene: -

CDR3aa: CTIRPGGLVEGYTF
CDR3nt: TGCACCATCCGACCCGGGGGCTTAGTTGAAGGCTACACCTTC
j_gene: TRBJ1-2
abundance: -
v_gene: TRBV1
d_gene: -

CDR3aa: CASSWNLRRGSNNEQFF
CDR3nt: TGTGCCAGCAGTTGGAATTTGCGGCGGGGGAGCAACAATGAGCAGTTCTTC
j_gene: TRBJ2-1
abundance: -
v_gene: TRBV28
d_gene: TRBD2

CDR3aa: CSVEGDRDSWGYTF
CDR3nt: TGCAGCGTTGAAGGAGACAGGGACTCGTGGGGCTACACCTTC
j_gene: TRBJ1-2
abundance: -
v_gene: TRBV29-1
d_gene: TRBD1

CDR3aa: CAVNNRGGSNYGYTF
CDR3nt: TGTGCCGTGAATAATAGAGGGGGCTCTAACTATGGCTACACCTTC
j_gene: TRBJ1-2
abundance: -
v_gene: TRBV18
d_gene: TRBD1

CDR3aa: CASRNTRLVENEKLFF
CDR3nt: TGTGCCAGTAGGAACACCAGACTGGTGGAAAATGAAAAACTGTTTTTT
j_gene: TRBJ1-4
abundance: -
v_gene: TRBV19
d_gene: -

CDR3aa: CASSLKSGTGNEKLFF
CDR3nt: TGTGCCAGCAGCTTAAAGTCCGGGACGGGGAATGAAAAACTGTTTTTT
j_gene: TRBJ1-4
abundance: -
v_gene: TRBV5-4
d_gene: -

CDR3aa: CATSDPGQGGYTF
CDR3nt: TGTGCCACCAGTGACCCAGGACAGGGAGGCTACACCTTC
j_gene: TRBJ1-2
abundance: -
v_gene: TRBV24-1
d_gene: TRBD1

CDR3aa: CASSLFWDLSSGANVLTF
CDR3nt: TGTGCCAGCAGTTTATTTTGGGACCTAAGCTCTGGGGCCAACGTCCTGACTTTC
j_gene: TRBJ2-6
abundance: -
v_gene: TRBV27
d_gene: -

CDR3aa: CASSPPGANTEAFF
CDR3nt: TGTGCCAGCTCACCACCGGGGGCGAACACTGAAGCTTTCTTT
j_gene: TRBJ1-1
abundance: -
v_gene: TRBV18
d_gene: -

CDR3aa: CASSLGVTSGHEQYF
CDR3nt: TGCGCCAGCAGCTTGGGGGTGACTTCGGGCCACGAGCAGTACTTC
j_gene: TRBJ2-7
abundance: -
v_gene: TRBV5-1
d_gene: -

CDR3aa: CASSGGTGPYEQYF
CDR3nt: TGTGCCAGCAGCGGAGGGACAGGGCCCTACGAGCAGTACTTC
j_gene: TRBJ2-7
abundance: -
v_gene: TRBV5-6
d_gene: TRBD1

CDR3aa: CASSGSDGAVTF
CDR3nt: TGTGCCAGCAGCGGTTCGGACGGTGCGGTCACCTTC
j_gene: TRBJ1-2
abundance: -
v_gene: TRBV7-9
d_gene: -

CDR3aa: CASSKTYGTYNEQFF
CDR3nt: TGTGCCAGCAGTAAGACGTACGGCACCTACAATGAGCAGTTCTTC
j_gene: TRBJ2-1
abundance: -
v_gene: TRBV7-2
d_gene: -

CDR3aa: CASGRGLEAFF
CDR3nt: TGTGCTAGTGGGCGGGGACTTGAAGCTTTCTTT
j_gene: TRBJ1-1
abundance: -
v_gene: TRBV12-5
d_gene: -

CDR3aa: CASSAGTPADTQYF
CDR3nt: TGTGCCAGCAGCGCCGGGACCCCGGCAGATACGCAGTATTTT
j_gene: TRBJ2-3
abundance: -
v_gene: TRBV5-4
d_gene: -

CDR3aa: CASNNGDSTYEQYF
CDR3nt: TGCGCCAGCAACAATGGGGACAGCACCTACGAGCAGTACTTC
j_gene: TRBJ2-7
abundance: -
v_gene: TRBV5-1
d_gene: TRBD1

CDR3aa: CASSLKIGTVDEQFF
CDR3nt: TGTGCCAGCAGCTTAAAAATAGGAACAGTCGATGAGCAGTTCTTC
j_gene: TRBJ2-1
abundance: -
v_gene: TRBV7-3
d_gene: -

CDR3aa: CASSERTSGGIFYAYEQYF
CDR3nt: TGTGCCAGCAGTGAAAGGACTAGCGGGGGTATTTTTTACGCCTACGAGCAGTACTTC
j_gene: TRBJ2-7
abundance: -
v_gene: TRBV6-4
d_gene: TRBD2

CDR3aa: CASSGRTYNSPLHF
CDR3nt: TGTGCCAGCAGCGGACGGACCTATAATTCACCCCTCCACTTT
j_gene: TRBJ1-6
abundance: -
v_gene: TRBV9
d_gene: -

CDR3aa: CASLPSGGAYNEQFF
CDR3nt: TGTGCCAGCCTGCCAAGCGGGGGGGCATACAATGAGCAGTTCTTC
j_gene: TRBJ2-1
abundance: -
v_gene: TRBV7-2
d_gene: TRBD2

CDR3aa: CASSPPGSPLHF
CDR3nt: TGTGCCAGCTCACCACCAGGTTCACCCCTCCACTTT
j_gene: TRBJ1-6
abundance: -
v_gene: TRBV18
d_gene: -

CDR3aa: CASSSSTSLTDTQYF
CDR3nt: TGTGCCAGCAGCTCTTCGACTAGCCTGACTGATACGCAGTATTTT
j_gene: TRBJ2-3
abundance: -
v_gene: TRBV5-5
d_gene: TRBD2

CDR3aa: CASSLAVSNTGELFF
CDR3nt: TGTGCCAGCAGTCTTGCGGTCTCGAACACCGGGGAGCTGTTTTTT
j_gene: TRBJ2-2
abundance: -
v_gene: TRBV7-2
d_gene: -

CDR3aa: CASSQASYEQYF
CDR3nt: TGTGCCAGCAGCCAAGCCTCCTACGAGCAGTACTTC
j_gene: TRBJ2-7
abundance: -
v_gene: TRBV14
d_gene: -

CDR3aa: CASSLLDQGEQYF
CDR3nt: TGTGCCAGCAGTCTTCTAGATCAGGGCGAGCAGTACTTC
j_gene: TRBJ2-7
abundance: -
v_gene: TRBV12-3/TRBV12-4
d_gene: -

CDR3aa: CASSTDRGETQYF
CDR3nt: TGTGCCAGCAGCACGGACAGGGGAGAGACCCAGTACTTC
j_gene: TRBJ2-5
abundance: -
v_gene: TRBV5-4
d_gene: TRBD1

CDR3aa: CASGRQGLGNTEAFF
CDR3nt: TGTGCCAGCGGGAGACAGGGGTTGGGGAACACTGAAGCTTTCTTT
j_gene: TRBJ1-1
abundance: few
v_gene: TRBV2
d_gene: TRBD1

CDR3aa: CASSYSSRLQETQYF
CDR3nt: TGTGCCAGCAGTTACTCGTCCAGACTCCAAGAGACCCAGTACTTC
j_gene: TRBJ2-5
abundance: -
v_gene: TRBV6-2/TRBV6-3
d_gene: -

CDR3aa: CASSQDLGQQETQYF
CDR3nt: TGTGCCAGCAGCCAAGACCTGGGACAGCAAGAGACCCAGTACTTC
j_gene: TRBJ2-5
abundance: -
v_gene: TRBV3-1/TRBV3-2
d_gene: TRBD1

CDR3aa: CASSYFTDTQYF
CDR3nt: TGTGCCAGCAGCTATTTCACAGATACGCAGTATTTT
j_gene: TRBJ2-3
abundance: -
v_gene: TRBV11-2
d_gene: -

CDR3aa: CASSLKAGGGQPQHF
CDR3nt: TGTGCCAGCAGTTTAAAGGCAGGGGGCGGACAGCCCCAGCATTTT
j_gene: TRBJ1-5
abundance: -
v_gene: TRBV27
d_gene: TRBD1

CDR3aa: CARSCAGFDQPQHF
CDR3nt: TGTGCCAGAAGCTGTGCAGGGTTTGATCAGCCCCAGCATTTT
j_gene: TRBJ1-5
abundance: few
v_gene: TRBV5-3
d_gene: -

CDR3aa: CASSMTGAWRDTGEQFF
CDR3nt: TGTGCCAGTAGTATGACGGGGGCGTGGCGGGACACAGGTGAGCAGTTCTTC
j_gene: TRBJ2-1
abundance: once
v_gene: TRBV19
d_gene: -

CDR3aa: CSVEGRANEQFF
CDR3nt: TGCAGCGTTGAGGGCAGGGCCAATGAGCAGTTCTTC
j_gene: TRBJ2-1
abundance: -
v_gene: TRBV29-1
d_gene: -

CDR3aa: CASSLEQGRSGYEQYF
CDR3nt: TGCGCCAGCAGCTTGGAGCAGGGACGTTCAGGATACGAGCAGTACTTC
j_gene: TRBJ2-7
abundance: -
v_gene: TRBV5-1
d_gene: -

CDR3aa: CASSLVVLAGELFF
CDR3nt: TGTGCCAGCAGCCTTGTAGTTTTGGCCGGGGAGCTGTTTTTT
j_gene: TRBJ2-2
abundance: once
v_gene: TRBV2
d_gene: -

CDR3aa: CASSLAETGNTIYF
CDR3nt: TGCGCCAGCAGCTTGGCGGAAACTGGAAACACCATATATTTT
j_gene: TRBJ1-3
abundance: -
v_gene: TRBV5-1
d_gene: -

CDR3aa: CASSTRLAGNTDTQYF
CDR3nt: TGTGCCAGCAGCACAAGACTAGCGGGGAACACAGATACGCAGTATTTT
j_gene: TRBJ2-3
abundance: few
v_gene: TRBV5-4
d_gene: TRBD2

CDR3aa: CASSWDPTYEQYF
CDR3nt: TGTGCCAGCAGTTGGGACCCAACCTACGAGCAGTACTTC
j_gene: TRBJ2-7
abundance: -
v_gene: TRBV12-3/TRBV12-4
d_gene: -